This entry concerns a single TCR beta chain. No antigen is known for it. One end of the junction does not line up with germline, which may come from a read error. These data originate in a study of metastatic and nonmetastatic thyroid tumors (dated by TCRdb to between 2020 and 2021). Broadly, across the study: Repertoires from peripheral blood and from tumor or nodule tissue samples of malignant and benign thyroid patients were compared.

None of the patients had been given any treatment before thyroid surgery. Patient clinical samples collected from about 2011 to 2018 were retrospectively analysed using T-cell receptor beta sequencing. Libraries came from PCR. The sample was run on an Illumina HiSeq 4000. High-throughput sequencing was used to profile the TCR beta-chain CDR3 region of every patient. In the paper's pipeline: A classifier to discriminate distant-metastatic papillary thyroid cancer patients was built from CDR3 differences across clinicopathological groups. The Shannon index was used to assess repertoire diversity, and the Morisita-Horn index was used to assess tumor-blood repertoire similarity. Using fastp trimming at Q25 and MiXCR clonotype assembly, TCRdb reanalyzed the public sequencing data and kept in-frame beta chains. The authors' filters were not applied to this entry. The sample yields about 7,300 clones; around a fifth were counted once. Jointly, the top ten make up over 8.5% of the sample.

Study-level results and caveats: In both blood and tumor samples, malignant tumors were reported to have significantly higher TCR beta diversity than benign nodules.

Sequencing was carried out using adjacent normal tissue. The clonotype was recovered from a female donor with papillary thyroid cancer or a benign thyroid nodule (not recorded which). Some clones in this sample may be carry-over from other donors' samples.

The CDR3 has the sequence CASSFGLAGTDTKYF. The DNA sequence follows: TGCGCCAGCAGCTTCGGACTAGCGGGCACAGATACGAAGTATTTT. The V and J genes are TRBV5-1 and TRBJ2-3, and 11 bases in between align with TRBD2. Via the germline V gene, CDR1 is SGHRS and CDR2 YFSETQ. Including the terminal cysteine and phenylalanine, the CDR3 comprises 15 residues. Only CDR3 DNA remains: 45 bases, in frame from the first base. Full variable domain (CDR3 extended with the reference TRBV5-1 and TRBJ2-3 proteins): KAGVTQTPRYLIKTRGQQVTLSCSPISGHRSVSWYQQTPGQGLQFLFEYFSETQRNKGNFPGRFSGRQFSNSRSEMNVSTLELGDSALYLCASSFGLAGTDTKYFGPGTRLTVL.